This entry describes one TCR beta chain. Its specificity is unknown. Each CDR3 protein gets one entry after TCRdb re-called the reads with MiXCR. The sample lists about 530,000 distinct CDR3 sequences, around a quarter seen once, with roughly an eighth in the top ten. These data originate in a study of T cell repertoires in cytomegalovirus infection. Study information: An indication of both CMV infection and matching HLA type came from public TCR beta signatures.

The study's findings and limits: Based on cumulative public TCR beta family frequency, carriers of CMV plus the relevant HLA were identified.

V was clipped by 5 bases and J by 3 bases; unmatched bases: 5. CDR1 is MGHRA and CDR2 is YSYEKL in the germline V gene. CDR3 size: 15 residues. Source material: PBMCs. The TCR was taken from a human donor in good health (CMV status not recorded). Some clones in this sample may be carry-over from other donors' samples. This chain joins TRBV4-1 and TRBJ1-1; 11 nucleotides line up with TRBD1. CDR3 DNA: TGCGCCAGCAGCGCACGGGGACAGGGGGACACTGAAGCTTTCTTT. Protein sequence: CASSARGQGDTEAFF.